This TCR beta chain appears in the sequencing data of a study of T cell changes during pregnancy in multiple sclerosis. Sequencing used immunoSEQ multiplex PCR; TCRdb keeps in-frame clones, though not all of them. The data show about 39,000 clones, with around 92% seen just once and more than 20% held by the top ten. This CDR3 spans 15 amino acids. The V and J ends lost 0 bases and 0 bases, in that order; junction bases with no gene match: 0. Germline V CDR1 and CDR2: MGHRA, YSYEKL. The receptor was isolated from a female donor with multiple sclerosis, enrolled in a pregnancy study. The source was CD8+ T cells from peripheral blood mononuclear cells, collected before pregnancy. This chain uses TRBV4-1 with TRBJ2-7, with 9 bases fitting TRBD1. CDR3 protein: CASSQETGGSYEQYF. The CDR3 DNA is TGCGCCAGCAGCCAAGAGACAGGGGGCTCCTACGAGCAGTACTTC.